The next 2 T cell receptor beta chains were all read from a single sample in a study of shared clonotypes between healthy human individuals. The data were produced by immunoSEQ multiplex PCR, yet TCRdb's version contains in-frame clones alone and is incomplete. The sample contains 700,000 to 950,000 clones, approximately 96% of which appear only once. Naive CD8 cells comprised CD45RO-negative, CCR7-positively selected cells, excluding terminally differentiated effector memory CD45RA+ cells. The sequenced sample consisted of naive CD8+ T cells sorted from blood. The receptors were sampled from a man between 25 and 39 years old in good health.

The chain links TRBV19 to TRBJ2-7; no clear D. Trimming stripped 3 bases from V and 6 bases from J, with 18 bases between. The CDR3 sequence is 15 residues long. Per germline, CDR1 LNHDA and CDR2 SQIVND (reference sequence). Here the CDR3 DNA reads TGTGCCAGTAGTATTATCCATAACGACGGTTCCGAGCAGTACTTC. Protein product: CASSIIHNDGSEQYF.

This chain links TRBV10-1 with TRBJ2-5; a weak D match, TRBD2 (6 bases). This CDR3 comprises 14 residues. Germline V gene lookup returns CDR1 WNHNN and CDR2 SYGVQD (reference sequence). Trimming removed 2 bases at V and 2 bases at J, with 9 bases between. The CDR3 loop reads CASSEPGAQETQYF. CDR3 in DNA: TGCGCCAGCAGTGAGCCGGGAGCACAAGAGACCCAGTACTTC.